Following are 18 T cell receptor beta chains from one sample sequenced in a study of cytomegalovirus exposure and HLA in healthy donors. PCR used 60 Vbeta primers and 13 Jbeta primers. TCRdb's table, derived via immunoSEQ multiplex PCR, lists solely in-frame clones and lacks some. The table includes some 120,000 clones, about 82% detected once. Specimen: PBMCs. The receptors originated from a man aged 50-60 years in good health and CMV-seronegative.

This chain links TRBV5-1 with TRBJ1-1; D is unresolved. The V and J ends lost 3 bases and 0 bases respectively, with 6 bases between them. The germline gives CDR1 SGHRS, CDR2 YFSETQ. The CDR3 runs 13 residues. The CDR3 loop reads CASSSSVNTEAFF. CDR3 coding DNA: TGCGCCAGCAGCTCTTCAGTGAACACTGAAGCTTTCTTT.

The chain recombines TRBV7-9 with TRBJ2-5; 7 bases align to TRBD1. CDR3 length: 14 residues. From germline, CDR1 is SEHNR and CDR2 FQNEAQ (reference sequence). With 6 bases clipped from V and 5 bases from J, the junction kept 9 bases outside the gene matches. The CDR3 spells CASSLTGARETQYF. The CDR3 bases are TGTGCCAGCAGTCTTACAGGGGCGCGGGAGACCCAGTACTTC.

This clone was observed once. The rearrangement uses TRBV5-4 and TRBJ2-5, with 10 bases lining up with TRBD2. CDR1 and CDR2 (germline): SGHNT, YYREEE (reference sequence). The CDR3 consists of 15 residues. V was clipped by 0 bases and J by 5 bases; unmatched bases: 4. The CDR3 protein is CASSLGLAGDETQYF. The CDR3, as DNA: TGTGCCAGCAGCTTGGGGCTAGCGGGGGATGAGACCCAGTACTTC.

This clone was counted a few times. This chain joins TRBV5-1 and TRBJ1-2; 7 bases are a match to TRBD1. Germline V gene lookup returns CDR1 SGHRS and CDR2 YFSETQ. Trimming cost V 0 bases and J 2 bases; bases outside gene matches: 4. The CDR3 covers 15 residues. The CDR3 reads CASSLGAGGNYGYTF. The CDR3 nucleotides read TGCGCCAGCAGCTTGGGTGCAGGGGGGAACTATGGCTACACCTTC. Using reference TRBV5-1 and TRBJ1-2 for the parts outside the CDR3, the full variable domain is KAGVTQTPRYLIKTRGQQVTLSCSPISGHRSVSWYQQTPGQGLQFLFEYFSETQRNKGNFPGRFSGRQFSNSRSEMNVSTLELGDSALYLCASSLGAGGNYGYTFGSGTRLTVV.

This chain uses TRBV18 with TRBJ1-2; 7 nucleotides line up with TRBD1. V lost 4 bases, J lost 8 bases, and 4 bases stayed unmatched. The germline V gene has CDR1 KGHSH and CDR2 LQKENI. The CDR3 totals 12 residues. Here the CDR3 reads CASSRGTVGYTF. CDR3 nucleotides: TGTGCCAGCTCACGGGGGACAGTGGGCTACACCTTC. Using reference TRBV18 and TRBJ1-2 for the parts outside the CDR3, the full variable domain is NAGVMQNPRHLVRRRGQEARLRCSPMKGHSHVYWYRQLPEEGLKFMVYLQKENIIDESGMPKERFSAEFPKEGPSILRIQQVVRGDSAAYFCASSRGTVGYTFGSGTRLTVV.

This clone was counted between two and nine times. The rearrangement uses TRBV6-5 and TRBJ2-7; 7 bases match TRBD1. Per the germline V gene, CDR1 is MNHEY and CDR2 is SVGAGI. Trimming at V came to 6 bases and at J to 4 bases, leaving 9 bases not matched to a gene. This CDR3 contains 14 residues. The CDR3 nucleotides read TGTGCCAGCAGGCTGACAGGGTCGTCGTACGAGCAGTACGTC. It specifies CASRLTGSSYEQYV.

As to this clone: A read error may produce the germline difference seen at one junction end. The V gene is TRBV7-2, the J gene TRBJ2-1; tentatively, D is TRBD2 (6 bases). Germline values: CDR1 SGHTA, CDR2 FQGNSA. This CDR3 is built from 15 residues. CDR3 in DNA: TGTGCCAGCGGCTTATTGGAGGGATGGTACAATGAGCAGTTCTTC. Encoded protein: CASGLLEGWYNEQFF.

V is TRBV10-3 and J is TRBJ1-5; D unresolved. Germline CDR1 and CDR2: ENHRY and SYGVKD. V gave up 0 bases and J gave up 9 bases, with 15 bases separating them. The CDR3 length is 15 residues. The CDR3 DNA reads TGTGCCATCAGTGAGTCCGTAGTGCGTGCTAGGCCCCAGCATTTT. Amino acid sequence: CAISESVVRARPQHF.

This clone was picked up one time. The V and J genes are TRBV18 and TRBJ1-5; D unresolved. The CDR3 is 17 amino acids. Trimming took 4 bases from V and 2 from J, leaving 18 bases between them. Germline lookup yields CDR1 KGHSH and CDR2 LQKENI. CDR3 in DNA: TGTGCCAGCTCACTTTTTACTCTCCGGGAGGGCAATCAGCCCCAGCATTTT. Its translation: CASSLFTLREGNQPQHF.

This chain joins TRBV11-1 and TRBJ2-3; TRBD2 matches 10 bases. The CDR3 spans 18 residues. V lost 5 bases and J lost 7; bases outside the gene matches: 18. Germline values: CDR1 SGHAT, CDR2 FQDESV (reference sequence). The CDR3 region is CASSRGIAGGIKNYTQYF. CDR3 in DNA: TGTGCCAGCAGCCGCGGTATAGCGGGGGGCATAAAAAACTATACGCAGTATTTT.

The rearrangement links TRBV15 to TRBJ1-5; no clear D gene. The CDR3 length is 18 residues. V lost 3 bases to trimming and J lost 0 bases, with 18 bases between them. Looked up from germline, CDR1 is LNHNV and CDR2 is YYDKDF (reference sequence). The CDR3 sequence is CATSRGTIAGYSNQPQHF. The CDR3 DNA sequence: TGTGCCACCAGCAGGGGCACAATAGCGGGCTATAGCAATCAGCCCCAGCATTTT. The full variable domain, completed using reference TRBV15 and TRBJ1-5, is DAMVIQNPRYQVTQFGKPVTLSCSQTLNHNVMYWYQQKSSQAPKLLFHYYDKDFNNEADTPDNFQSRRPNTSFCFLDIRSPGLGDTAMYLCATSRGTIAGYSNQPQHFGDGTRLSIL.

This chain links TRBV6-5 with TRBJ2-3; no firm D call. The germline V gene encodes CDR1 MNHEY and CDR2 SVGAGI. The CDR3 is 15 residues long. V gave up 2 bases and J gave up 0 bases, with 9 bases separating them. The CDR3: CASSYTHPSTDTQYF. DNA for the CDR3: TGTGCCAGCAGTTACACTCATCCTAGCACAGATACGCAGTATTTT.

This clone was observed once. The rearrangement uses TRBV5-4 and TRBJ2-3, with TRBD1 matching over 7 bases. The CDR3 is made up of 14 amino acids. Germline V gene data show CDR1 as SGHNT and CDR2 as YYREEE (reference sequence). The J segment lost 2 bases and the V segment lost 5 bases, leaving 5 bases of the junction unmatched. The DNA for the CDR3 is TGTGCCAGCAGAACCGGGACAGACACAGATACGCAGTATTTT. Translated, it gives CASRTGTDTDTQYF.

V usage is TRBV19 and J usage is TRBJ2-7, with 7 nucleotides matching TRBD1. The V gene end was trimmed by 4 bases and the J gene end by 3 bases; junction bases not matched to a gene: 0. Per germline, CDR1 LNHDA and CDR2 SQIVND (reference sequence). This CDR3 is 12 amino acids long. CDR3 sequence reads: CASSRTGYEQYF. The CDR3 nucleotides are TGTGCCAGTAGTAGGACAGGCTACGAGCAGTACTTC.

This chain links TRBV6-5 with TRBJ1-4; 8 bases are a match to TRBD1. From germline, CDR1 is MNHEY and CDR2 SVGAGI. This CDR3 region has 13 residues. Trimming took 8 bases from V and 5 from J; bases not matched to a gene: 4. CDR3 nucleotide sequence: TGTGCCAGCCGGACAGGGTCAAATGAAAAACTGTTTTTT. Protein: CASRTGSNEKLFF.

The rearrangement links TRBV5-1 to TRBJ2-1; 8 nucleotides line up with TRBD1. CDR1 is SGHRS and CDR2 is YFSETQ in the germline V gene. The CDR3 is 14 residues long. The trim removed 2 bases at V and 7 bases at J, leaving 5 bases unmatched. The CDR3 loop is CASSFQGALNEQFF. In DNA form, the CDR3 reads TGCGCCAGCAGCTTCCAGGGGGCGCTGAATGAGCAGTTCTTC.

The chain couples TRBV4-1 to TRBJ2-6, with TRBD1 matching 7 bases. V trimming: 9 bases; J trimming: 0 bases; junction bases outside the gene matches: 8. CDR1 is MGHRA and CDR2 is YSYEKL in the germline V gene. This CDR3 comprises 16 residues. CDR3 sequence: CASQQGLGSGANVLTF. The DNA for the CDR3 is TGCGCCAGTCAACAGGGGTTGGGCTCTGGGGCCAACGTCCTGACTTTC.

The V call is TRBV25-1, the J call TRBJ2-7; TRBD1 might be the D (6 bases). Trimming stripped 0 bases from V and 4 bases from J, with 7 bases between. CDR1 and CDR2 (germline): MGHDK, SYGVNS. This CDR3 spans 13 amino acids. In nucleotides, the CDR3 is TGTGCCAGCAGTGAATATGGACAGTACGAGCAGTACGTC. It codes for CASSEYGQYEQYV.